Listed here are 14 T cell receptor beta chains from one sample, sequenced in a study of T cell responses to AZD1222 COVID-19 vaccine. Sequencing was performed with immunoSEQ multiplex PCR; in TCRdb, only in-frame clones are kept and a portion is missing. The sample contains around 150,000 clones, around 93% of which appear only once. This material consisted of peripheral blood, taken on day 0 of AZD1222 vaccination. All receptors derive from an adult in good health.

This clone came up a few times. The V and J genes are TRBV14 and TRBJ2-7; TRBD2 matches at 12 bases. J was trimmed by 6 bases and V by 1 base; bases with no gene match: 7. Looked up from germline, CDR1 is SGHDN and CDR2 is FVKESK. This CDR3 contains 16 residues. The CDR3 DNA is TGTGCCAGCAGCCAAGTGGGCCTAGCGGGAGGGGCCGAGCAGTACTTC. The encoded protein is CASSQVGLAGGAEQYF.

CDR3 sequence (DNA): TGTGCCAGCAGTGCCACAGTGAACACTGAAGCTTTCTTT. It codes for CASSATVNTEAFF. The V and J genes are TRBV9 and TRBJ1-1; D gene uncertain. CDR1 is SGDLS, CDR2 YYNGEE, per germline. The CDR3 is 13 residues long. The ends were cut back, 5 bases at V and 0 bases at J, with 8 bases in the middle.

The rearrangement joins TRBV27 to TRBJ2-7, with D possibly being TRBD1 (6 bases). Per germline, CDR1 MNHEY and CDR2 SMNVEV (reference sequence). The CDR3 runs to 16 residues. Trimming cost V 9 bases and J 2 bases, with 23 bases left between them. The CDR3 nucleotides are TGTGCCAGTTGGACGCTCAGGGGAGCGTTGGCCTACGAGCAGTACTTC. Protein: CASWTLRGALAYEQYF.

This clone was seen a handful of times. The chain uses TRBV19 and TRBJ2-2, with 11 bases lining up with TRBD2. The ends lost 7 bases at V and 1 base at J; junction bases unmatched: 14. Germline V lookup: CDR1 LNHDA, CDR2 SQIVND (reference sequence). The CDR3 spans 19 residues. The CDR3 loop is CASNSIKLAGDRNTGELFF. The CDR3, as DNA: TGTGCCAGTAACTCAATTAAACTAGCGGGGGATCGGAACACCGGGGAGCTGTTTTTT.

The chain couples TRBV19 to TRBJ1-4, with no clear D. Per the germline V gene, CDR1 is LNHDA and CDR2 is SQIVND (reference sequence). The CDR3 runs 14 residues. Trimming cost V 3 bases and J 8 bases, with 13 bases left between them. The CDR3 region is CASSIGVWGEKLFF. CDR3 DNA: TGTGCCAGTAGTATCGGGGTGTGGGGAGAAAAACTGTTTTTT.

The CDR3 loop is CASSPEAVPYGYTF. The CDR3 bases are TGTGCCAGCTCACCAGAGGCCGTACCCTATGGCTACACCTTC. The chain has TRBV18 and TRBJ1-2; D unclear. CDR1 and CDR2 from the germline V gene are KGHSH and LQKENI. The ends were cut back, 2 bases at V and 4 bases at J, with 11 bases in the middle. The CDR3 has 14 residues. Combining the CDR3 with reference TRBV18 and TRBJ1-2 gives the whole variable domain NAGVMQNPRHLVRRRGQEARLRCSPMKGHSHVYWYRQLPEEGLKFMVYLQKENIIDESGMPKERFSAEFPKEGPSILRIQQVVRGDSAAYFCASSPEAVPYGYTFGSGTRLTVV.

This clone has just a few counts. The gene calls are TRBV9 and TRBJ2-1; D perhaps matches TRBD2 (5 bases). Germline-derived CDR1 and CDR2 are SGDLS and YYNGEE. Trimming removed 5 bases from V and 2 bases from J, with 14 bases in between. This CDR3 has 15 residues. Here the CDR3 reads CASSPAVQPYNEQFF. The DNA for the CDR3 is TGTGCCAGCAGTCCAGCGGTGCAACCCTACAATGAGCAGTTCTTC.

The chain carries TRBV4-1 and TRBJ2-5; 10 bases line up with TRBD1. The CDR3 length is 15 residues. CDR1 and CDR2 from the germline V gene are MGHRA and YSYEKL. V trimming: 1 base; J trimming: 4 bases; junction bases outside the gene matches: 3. DNA for the CDR3: TGCGCCAGCAGCCAAGTAGGGACAGGGGCAGAGACCCAGTACTTC. This encodes CASSQVGTGAETQYF.

V usage is TRBV6-1 and J usage is TRBJ1-1; D uncertain. Trimming took 3 bases from V and 1 from J, leaving 6 bases between them. This CDR3 is built from 13 residues. Germline-derived CDR1 and CDR2 are MNHNS and SASEGT. The CDR3 loop reads CASSDFGNTEAFF. CDR3 in DNA: TGTGCCAGCAGTGATTTTGGGAACACTGAAGCTTTCTTT.

The rearrangement links TRBV27 to TRBJ2-3; TRBD2 matches 10 bases. The CDR3 is made up of 15 amino acids. The V gene end was trimmed by 4 bases and the J gene end by 5 bases; junction bases not matched to a gene: 6. The germline gives CDR1 MNHEY, CDR2 SMNVEV (reference sequence). CDR3 in DNA: TGTGCCAGCAGTTCCAGCGGGGGGGCCATAGATACGCAGTATTTT. As protein: CASSSSGGAIDTQYF.

The chain employs TRBV28 and TRBJ2-3, with TRBD1 matching 10 bases. The V segment lost 7 bases and the J segment 8 bases; nucleotides outside the gene matches: 15. The CDR3 has 16 amino acids. Germline-derived CDR1 and CDR2 are MDHEN and SYDVKM. For the CDR3, the DNA is TGTGCCAGCACCTATTCCCGGGACAGGGGAATTGGTACGCAGTATTTT. It encodes CASTYSRDRGIGTQYF.

The V and J genes are TRBV29-1 and TRBJ2-2; no firm D call. The V and J ends lost 8 bases and 5 bases respectively, with 21 bases between them. Per germline, CDR1 SQVTM and CDR2 ANQGSEA. The CDR3 spans 15 residues. The CDR3 loop reads CSSSNFGRLTGELFF. CDR3 coding DNA: TGCAGCTCTTCGAACTTTGGTCGATTAACCGGGGAGCTGTTTTTT.

The rearrangement links TRBV5-6 to TRBJ1-5; no clear D. This CDR3 is built from 16 residues. Per germline, CDR1 SGHDT and CDR2 YYEEEE. V lost 4 bases and J 0 bases, leaving 14 bases between the germline ends. The CDR3 region has the DNA TGTGCCAGCAGCCGAGGACCCTCGGGTAGCAATCAGCCCCAGCATTTT. Translated, it gives CASSRGPSGSNQPQHF.

J is TRBJ2-2 and V is TRBV5-1; D is uncertain. The CDR3 is 15 residues long. Deletions cut 3 bases from V and 1 base from J, with 10 bases between. Germline V CDR1 and CDR2: SGHRS, YFSETQ. This chain's CDR3 is CASSSVLGNTGELFF. Here the CDR3 DNA reads TGCGCCAGCAGCTCTGTCCTCGGGAACACCGGGGAGCTGTTTTTT.